The sequence of this T cell receptor (beta chain) was determined in a study of OX40 agonist ivuxolimab in advanced cancers. The length of the CDR3 is 14 residues. TCRdb's copy holds only in-frame clones and misses some; the assay was immunoSEQ multiplex PCR. The profile shows around 70,000 clones, roughly nine tenths of them singletons. Of note for this clone: The antigen is unknown.

Study results and caveats: It was not determined which antigens were specifically recognized by the peripheral T cells that had undergone clonal expansion. The study found that CD8+ T cells averaged more expanded clones than CD4+.

Prior autoimmune disease or systemic immunosuppression barred patients. The chain recombines TRBV21-1 with TRBJ1-1; the table calls TRBD1, which could not be checked here. TRBV21-1 is a pseudogene. This receptor was taken from an adult with an advanced solid tumor such as melanoma, head and neck, liver or kidney cancer. The specimen comprised CD4+ or CD8+ T cells sorted from blood, sampled in a trial of the OX40 agonist ivuxolimab. The CDR3 protein is CASSKEQMNTEAFF. DNA for the CDR3: TGTGCCAGCAGCAAAGAACAGATGAACACTGAAGCTTTCTTT.